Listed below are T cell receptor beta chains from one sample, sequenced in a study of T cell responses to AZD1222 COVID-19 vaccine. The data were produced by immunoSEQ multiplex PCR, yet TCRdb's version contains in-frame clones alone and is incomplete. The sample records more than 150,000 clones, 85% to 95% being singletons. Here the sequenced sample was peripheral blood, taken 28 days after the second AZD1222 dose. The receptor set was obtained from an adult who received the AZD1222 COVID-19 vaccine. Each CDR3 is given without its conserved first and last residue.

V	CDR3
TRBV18	ASSLLGGSTNEKLF
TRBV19	ASSQLAGGRNEQF
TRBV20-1	SAMRDRAYT
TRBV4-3	ASSLGLNSPLH
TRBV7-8	ASSLSAGGSLGTDTQY
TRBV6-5	ASSYGSVGEQY
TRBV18	ASSPPDEKLF
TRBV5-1	ASSLGGTGGLMNTEAF
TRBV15	ATSRDYGYPTIGYT
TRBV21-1	ASSKVKTSTSQY
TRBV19	ASSIEVSGANVLT
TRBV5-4	ASSLGLEAF
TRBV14	ASSTMNTEAF
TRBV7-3	ASSDTSGRNNEQF
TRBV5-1	ASSWGLAGIYNEQF
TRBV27	ASSLSVQGPLLTQY
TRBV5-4	ASSPGTAIYGYT
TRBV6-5	ASRETGDSKHGYT
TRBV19	ASGPGESNQPQH
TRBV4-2	ASSQEWGGNEKLF
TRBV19	ASSISHSGNTIY
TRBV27	ASSLRGTYNEQF
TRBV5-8	ASRRGTGRANVLT
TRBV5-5	ASSLGGQERETQY
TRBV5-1	ASRKERGEKLF
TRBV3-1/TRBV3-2	ASSPGRIETQY
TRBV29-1	SVAGLAGGSYNEQF
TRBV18	ASSLQGGNTEAF
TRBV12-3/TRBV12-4	ASSFEDTQY
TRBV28	ASSLFQNNSPLH
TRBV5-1	ASSLAGEQF
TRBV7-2	ASSARQGAGETQY
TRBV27	ASSSTTGRRGKAF
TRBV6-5	ASSRLVETQY
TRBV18	ASSEAGRNEQY
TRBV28	ASRDSGLGETQY
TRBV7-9	ASSLQWASGEGDTQY
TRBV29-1	SAEDRSTYEQY
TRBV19	ASTMVNKVSGYT
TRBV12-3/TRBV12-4	AQTQDSYEQY
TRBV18	ASSLLAVANRGNSSGYT
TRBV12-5	ASGSSLEKLF
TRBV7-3	ASSLSGRGHGTDTQY
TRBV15	ATSRDRSGGPDTQY
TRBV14	ASSQAPGDTEAF